The rows below give T cell receptor beta chains drawn from one sample of a study of spatial heterogeneity in lung cancer. TCRdb recomputed calls from the 5' RACE reads with MiXCR, one row per CDR3 protein. Found here are about 48,000 distinct CDR3 sequences, approximately 5.3% of them singletons; the top ten hold roughly 11%. Material: PBMCs, obtained at surgery. All receptors come from a male donor with early-stage non-small cell lung cancer. CDR3s include the opening cysteine and the closing phenylalanine or tryptophan. Each record gives: D gene, V gene, J gene, clone size, CDR3 DNA, CDR3 protein. A D gene is named only where the DNA matches it firmly. Size tells how often a clone was seen (once, few, many) or the class of an expanded clone, and some rows leave it out.

D gene: .; V gene: TRBV11-2; J gene: TRBJ2-1; clone size: few; CDR3 DNA: TGTGCCAGCAGCTTAGCAGGGGATGAGCAGTTCTTC; CDR3 protein: CASSLAGDEQFF
D gene: TRBD2; V gene: TRBV12-3/TRBV12-4; J gene: TRBJ2-1; clone size: many; CDR3 DNA: TGTGCCAGCAGTATCGGACTAGCGGGACACAATGAGCAGTTCTTC; CDR3 protein: CASSIGLAGHNEQFF
D gene: .; V gene: TRBV2; J gene: TRBJ2-6; clone size: many; CDR3 DNA: TGTGCCAGCAGAAACTCTGGGGCCAACGTCCTGACTTTC; CDR3 protein: CASRNSGANVLTF
D gene: .; V gene: TRBV5-1; J gene: TRBJ1-1; clone size: .; CDR3 DNA: TGCGCCAGCAGCCCACAGCCGAACACTGAAGCTTTCTTT; CDR3 protein: CASSPQPNTEAFF
D gene: .; V gene: TRBV5-5; J gene: TRBJ1-5; clone size: many; CDR3 DNA: TGTGCCAGCAGCTCATTTGACAGGAGAATGCCCCAGCATTTT; CDR3 protein: CASSSFDRRMPQHF
D gene: TRBD1; V gene: TRBV6-2/TRBV6-3; J gene: TRBJ2-1; clone size: many; CDR3 DNA: TGTGCCAGCAGTTATACGGCATGGAGACAGGGCGGTGAGCAGTTCTTC; CDR3 protein: CASSYTAWRQGGEQFF
D gene: TRBD1; V gene: TRBV10-3; J gene: TRBJ1-1; clone size: many; CDR3 DNA: TGTGCCATCAGTCACGGACAGGGCGTTGAAGCTTTCTTT; CDR3 protein: CAISHGQGVEAFF
D gene: .; V gene: TRBV6-1; J gene: TRBJ1-2; clone size: many; CDR3 DNA: TGTGCCAGCAGTGAAGTTCTTTATGGCTACACCTTC; CDR3 protein: CASSEVLYGYTF
D gene: .; V gene: TRBV25-1; J gene: TRBJ1-4; clone size: many; CDR3 DNA: TGTGCCAGCACCGAGGGGAGGAGGGGGAATTTCGGGGAAAAACTGTTTTTT; CDR3 protein: CASTEGRRGNFGEKLFF
D gene: .; V gene: TRBV12-5; J gene: TRBJ2-1; clone size: few; CDR3 DNA: TGTGCTAGTGGTCGCCAGTCAGGAAGCTCCTACAATGAGCAGTTCTTC; CDR3 protein: CASGRQSGSSYNEQFF
D gene: TRBD1; V gene: TRBV5-6; J gene: TRBJ2-4; clone size: many; CDR3 DNA: TGTGCCAGCAGCTCCCGGGACAGGGGGTGGGGAGCCAAAAACATTCAGTACTTC; CDR3 protein: CASSSRDRGWGAKNIQYF
D gene: .; V gene: TRBV20-1; J gene: TRBJ2-1; clone size: many; CDR3 DNA: TGCAGTGCTAGTCGCGGGACGGCAACAGGGGATGAGCAGTTCTTC; CDR3 protein: CSASRGTATGDEQFF